The 12 T cell receptor beta chains presented below share a single source sample, sequenced in a study of blood T cell repertoires in COVID-19. Produced via immunoSEQ multiplex PCR; TCRdb's table is partial and in-frame only. The data hold around 240,000 clones, with 85% observed a single time. The sequenced sample was peripheral blood. The receptors derive from a man aged 40-49 years with acute or convalescent COVID-19.

The rearrangement links TRBV5-1 to TRBJ2-1, with 9 bases that match TRBD2. CDR1 and CDR2 from the germline V gene are SGHRS and YFSETQ. V was clipped by 5 bases and J by 9 bases; unmatched bases: 12. This CDR3 is built from 15 residues. The CDR3 loop reads CASSFSGGSGTEQFF. CDR3 bases: TGCGCCAGCAGTTTTAGCGGGGGTTCAGGCACTGAGCAGTTCTTC.

The chain uses TRBV28 and TRBJ2-7, with D tentatively TRBD2 (6 bases). The germline V and J ends were trimmed by 3 bases and 0 bases, with 15 bases remaining between them. The CDR3 runs to 16 residues. Germline CDR1 MDHEN, CDR2 SYDVKM. The DNA for the CDR3 is TGTGCCAGCAGTTTGGTCTTCAAGGGAGGCTCCTACGAGCAGTACTTC. It encodes CASSLVFKGGSYEQYF.

The chain is built from TRBV19 and TRBJ1-2, with D possibly TRBD1 on 6 matching bases. The CDR3 contains 14 residues. V shed 3 bases and J shed 5 bases, with 13 bases lying between them. Germline V gene sequence: CDR1 LNHDA, CDR2 SQIVND (reference sequence). The CDR3: CASSIDGGRYGYTF. The CDR3 DNA sequence: TGTGCCAGTAGTATTGACGGGGGGCGTTATGGCTACACCTTC.

This chain joins TRBV5-4 and TRBJ2-7; 10 bases agree with TRBD2. V lost 4 bases to trimming and J lost 5 bases; unmatched junction nucleotides: 12. Germline CDR1 SGHNT, CDR2 YYREEE (reference sequence). The CDR3 is 16 amino acids. The CDR3 DNA reads as TGTGCCAGCAGCCCCACAAAGGGTAGCGGGGGGAACGAGCAGTACTTC. Translation gives CASSPTKGSGGNEQYF.

About this clone itself: Germline is not matched at one junction end, which may reflect a read error. The chain is built from TRBV7-2 and TRBJ2-5; 9 bases align to TRBD2. CDR1 is SGHTA and CDR2 is FQGNSA in the germline V gene. The CDR3 covers 12 residues. The CDR3 loop is CASSLAGTLAHF. The CDR3 coding sequence is TGTGCCAGCAGTCTAGCGGGGACCCTAGCCCACTTC. The entire variable domain, with the rest obtained from reference TRBV7-2 and TRBJ2-5, is as follows: GAGVSQSPSNKVTEKGKDVELRCDPISGHTALYWYRQSLGQGLEFLIYFQGNSAPDKSGLPSDRFSAERTGGSVSTLTIQRTQQEDSAVYLCASSLAGTLAHFGPGTRLLVL.

In nucleotides, the CDR3 is TGTGCCAGCAGTCTAACCGGGACTAGAGCGGAAAAACTGTTTTTT. Encoded protein: CASSLTGTRAEKLFF. The chain carries TRBV28 and TRBJ1-4; a possible D gene is TRBD1 (5 bases). CDR3 length: 15 residues. Germline V gives CDR1 MDHEN, CDR2 SYDVKM. Trimming left V 5 bases short and J 8 bases short, with 18 bases between.

The V call is TRBV6-4, the J call TRBJ1-2; a weak D match, TRBD1 (5 bases). The ends were cut back, 0 bases at V and 6 bases at J, with 14 bases in the middle. The CDR3 runs to 15 residues. Germline values: CDR1 MRHNA, CDR2 SNTAGT. CDR3 sequence: CASSDSWGSINGYTF. The CDR3 nucleotides are TGTGCCAGCAGTGACTCATGGGGCTCCATCAATGGCTACACCTTC.

This clone has just a few counts. The chain links TRBV10-3 to TRBJ1-4, with a weak D call TRBD1 (5 bases). Trimming removed 0 bases at V and 3 bases at J, with 8 bases between. This CDR3 is built from 15 residues. CDR1 and CDR2 from the germline V gene are ENHRY and SYGVKD. The CDR3 here is CAISESGGSNEKLFF. The CDR3 region has the DNA TGTGCCATCAGTGAGTCCGGGGGATCTAATGAAAAACTGTTTTTT.

This sequence joins TRBV9 and TRBJ1-4; TRBD1 matches 8 bases. V lost 0 bases and J lost 0; bases outside the gene matches: 1. CDR1 and CDR2 from the germline V gene are SGDLS and YYNGEE. The CDR3 is 16 residues long. The CDR3 DNA follows: TGTGCCAGCAGCGTAGGACAGGGGTCAACTAATGAAAAACTGTTTTTT. It translates to CASSVGQGSTNEKLFF. Filled out from reference TRBV9 and TRBJ1-4, the complete variable domain reads DSGVTQTPKHLITATGQRVTLRCSPRSGDLSVYWYQQSLDQGLQFLIQYYNGEERAKGNILERFSAQQFPDLHSELNLSSLELGDSALYFCASSVGQGSTNEKLFFGSGTQLSVL.

The rearrangement joins TRBV7-2 to TRBJ2-1; TRBD2 matches at 13 bases. Trimming took 5 bases from V and 4 from J; bases not matched to a gene: 8. Per germline, CDR1 SGHTA and CDR2 FQGNSA. This CDR3 contains 17 residues. CDR3 region: CASSTRTSGGLYNEQFF. For the CDR3, the DNA is TGTGCCAGCAGCACTCGGACTAGCGGGGGCCTGTACAATGAGCAGTTCTTC. Full variable domain (remainder filled in from reference TRBV7-2 and TRBJ2-1): GAGVSQSPSNKVTEKGKDVELRCDPISGHTALYWYRQSLGQGLEFLIYFQGNSAPDKSGLPSDRFSAERTGGSVSTLTIQRTQQEDSAVYLCASSTRTSGGLYNEQFFGPGTRLTVL.

There are a few counts of this clone. V gene TRBV5-1 combines with J gene TRBJ1-4; no clear D. Trimming removed 4 bases at V and 4 bases at J, with 11 bases between. The CDR3 is 14 residues long. Germline CDR1 is SGHRS and CDR2 is YFSETQ. The CDR3 region is CASSTDGDNEKLFF. The CDR3 nucleotides read TGCGCCAGCAGCACAGACGGGGATAATGAAAAACTGTTTTTT.

This clone was observed a few times. The chain employs TRBV25-1 and TRBJ1-2, with no clear D. This CDR3 contains 13 residues. V was shortened by 1 base and J by 5 bases, with 8 bases between the two germline ends. CDR1 is MGHDK and CDR2 is SYGVNS in the germline V gene. CDR3 bases: TGTGCCAGCAGTGAATTAGGGAGGTATGGCTACACCTTC. This translates into CASSELGRYGYTF.